Detailed here is one T cell receptor beta chain. This entry is derived from a study of blood T cell repertoires in COVID-19. The data were produced by immunoSEQ multiplex PCR, yet TCRdb's version contains in-frame clones alone and is incomplete. The sample lists nearly 250,000 clones, around nine tenths occurring once. This CDR3 has 18 residues. The germline V gene encodes CDR1 LNHNV and CDR2 YYDKDF (reference sequence). Germline trimming cut 1 base from V and 3 bases from J; bases unmatched to any gene: 9. This sequence originates from a woman in her sixties or seventies who had recovered from COVID-19. Input material: peripheral blood. The chain is built from TRBV15 and TRBJ2-1, with 10 bases matching TRBD2. In DNA, the CDR3 is TGTGCCACCAGCAGAGTGTTCCTGGGACTAGCGCGCTACAATGAGCAGTTCTTC. Its translation is CATSRVFLGLARYNEQFF.